The present entry profiles one T cell receptor (beta chain) with its context. What this receptor recognizes is not known. Per-base quality was not reported, and no clone a single base away is much larger than it. To prepare the library, RT-PCR was applied. TCRdb names NextSeq 550 as the instrument used. TCRdb trimmed the raw reads at Q25, called clones with MiXCR and kept productive beta chains. Rows are combined by CDR3 protein, so each entry shows the most common genes and DNA. The sample table contains about 110,000 distinct CDR3 sequences; only one count was recorded for approximately 40% of them. The top ten hold 27% of the sample. This record comes from a study of patients and donors after allogeneic stem cell transplantation (dated by TCRdb to about 2020). V is pared back by 4 bases and J by 0 bases, with 13 bases lying between the germline termini. The CDR3 contains 16 residues, cysteine and phenylalanine counted. Only CDR3 DNA is held: 48 bases, read in frame from base 1. Per the germline V gene (reference sequence), MNHEY is the CDR1 and SMNVEV is the CDR2.

The chain is made from TRBV27 and TRBJ2-1; confidence is insufficient to name the D gene. This clonotype was sampled from a human donor who was either an allogeneic HSCT recipient or a stem cell or donor lymphocyte infusion donor (not recorded which). It is not recorded whose cells these are; they may come from a transplant donor. Material: blood, either unsorted or a sorted T cell fraction (not recorded which). For the CDR3, the sequence is CASSSPLRSSYNEQFF. The sequenced DNA is TGTGCCAGCAGTTCTCCGTTGCGGAGCTCCTACAATGAGCAGTTCTTC.